Following are 3 T cell receptor beta chains from one sample sequenced in a study of T cell responses to AZD1222 COVID-19 vaccine (dated by TCRdb to about 2021). Receptor libraries were prepared by the immunoSEQ multiplex PCR assay. What TCRdb holds here is the immuneACCESS table cut down to in-frame rearrangements. Part of the clones is not present; checked against another copy, under half of the missing clones reflect an unresolved V gene, and the others are unexplained. This sample gives 75,000 to 85,000 clones in total; roughly nine tenths of them show up just once. About 23% of the sample belongs to the ten largest clones. This specimen's time point label, per the study, means: baseline before first vaccination. The specimen was peripheral blood, collected on day 0 of AZD1222 vaccination. The receptors derive from an adult in good health.

The chain employs TRBV6-5 and TRBJ2-7; possible D gene TRBD1, 5 bases. CDR1 is MNHEY, CDR2 SVGAGI, per germline. This CDR3 region has 15 residues. V was clipped by 2 bases and J by 3 bases, with 14 bases between them. The CDR3 sequence is CASSYGQGNFYEQYF. The CDR3 DNA is TGTGCCAGCAGTTACGGCCAGGGAAATTTCTACGAGCAGTACTTC.

J is TRBJ2-7 and V is TRBV7-2; 7 bases are shared with TRBD2. V trimming: 4 bases; J trimming: 2 bases; junction bases outside the gene matches: 5. This CDR3 region has 14 residues. CDR1 is SGHTA, CDR2 FQGNSA, per germline. The CDR3 DNA reads as TGTGCCAGCAGCTCCGGACTAGTCCCCTACGAGCAGTACTTC. This encodes CASSSGLVPYEQYF.

The chain couples TRBV5-4 to TRBJ2-3; 13 positions agree with TRBD2. Germline V gene sequence: CDR1 SGHNT, CDR2 YYREEE (reference sequence). V dropped 8 bases and J dropped 1; count of bases not matched to a gene: 1. CDR3 length: 14 amino acids. The DNA of the CDR3 is TGTGCCAGTGGGACTAGCGGGGGCACAGATACGCAGTATTTT. It codes for CASGTSGGTDTQYF.